This is a list of T cell receptor beta chains from one sample in a study of response to subunit inactivated influenza vaccine. In TCRdb, the RT-PCR reads were re-called with MiXCR into one record per CDR3 protein. Of approximately 250,000 distinct CDR3 sequences in the sample, 9% to 15% are singletons; the top ten hold about 8%. The sequencing used non-naive T cells sorted from PBMCs, collected less than 15 days before vaccination. These receptors were taken from a man aged 45 to 65 who received an inactivated influenza vaccine. The CDR3 runs from the conserved cysteine through the conserved F or W. Each record gives: D gene, clone size, J gene, V gene, CDR3 protein, CDR3 DNA. A D gene is named only where the DNA matches it firmly. Clone size appears in some rows only: once, few, many, or a class for an expanded clone.

D gene: NA
clone size: many
J gene: TRBJ1-2
V gene: TRBV28
CDR3 protein: CASSFNPLRVYGYTF
CDR3 DNA: TGTGCCAGCAGTTTTAACCCCCTGAGGGTCTATGGCTACACCTTC

D gene: TRBD1
clone size: many
J gene: TRBJ1-2
V gene: TRBV7-9
CDR3 protein: CASSLGPGGDGYTF
CDR3 DNA: TGTGCCAGCAGCTTAGGGCCAGGGGGCGATGGCTACACCTTC

D gene: TRBD1
clone size: few
J gene: TRBJ2-7
V gene: TRBV27
CDR3 protein: CASSFVYRGRHEQYF
CDR3 DNA: TGTGCCAGCAGTTTCGTTTACAGGGGTCGGCACGAGCAGTACTTC

D gene: TRBD2
clone size: many
J gene: TRBJ2-1
V gene: TRBV28
CDR3 protein: CASSRTSGRNEQFF
CDR3 DNA: TGTGCCAGCAGTCGGACTAGCGGGAGGAATGAGCAGTTCTTC

D gene: NA
clone size: NA
J gene: TRBJ1-4
V gene: TRBV20-1
CDR3 protein: CSARDRSGAREKLFF
CDR3 DNA: TGCAGTGCTAGAGATCGGTCGGGGGCGCGTGAAAAACTGTTTTTT

D gene: NA
clone size: NA
J gene: TRBJ1-5
V gene: TRBV7-2
CDR3 protein: CASSGQRSNQPQHF
CDR3 DNA: TGTGCCAGCAGCGGGCAAAGGAGCAATCAGCCCCAGCATTTT

D gene: NA
clone size: NA
J gene: TRBJ1-2
V gene: TRBV27
CDR3 protein: CASSLSGVWGYTF
CDR3 DNA: TGTGCCAGCAGTTTATCTGGGGTTTGGGGCTACACCTTC

D gene: NA
clone size: NA
J gene: TRBJ2-7
V gene: TRBV20-1
CDR3 protein: CSAESGRDYEQYF
CDR3 DNA: TGCAGTGCCGAAAGTGGGAGAGACTACGAGCAGTACTTC

D gene: TRBD1
clone size: NA
J gene: TRBJ1-6
V gene: TRBV3-1
CDR3 protein: CASSLMTGGNSPLHF
CDR3 DNA: TGTGCCAGCAGCTTAATGACAGGGGGCAATTCACCCCTCCACTTT

D gene: TRBD2
clone size: once
J gene: TRBJ2-7
V gene: TRBV12-3/TRBV12-4
CDR3 protein: CASREGPYEQYF
CDR3 DNA: TGTGCCAGCCGGGAGGGACCCTACGAGCAGTACTTC

D gene: TRBD1
clone size: NA
J gene: TRBJ2-5
V gene: TRBV5-1
CDR3 protein: CASSLGPTAGTGETQYF
CDR3 DNA: TGCGCCAGCAGCTTGGGACCTACGGCAGGGACAGGGGAGACCCAGTACTTC

D gene: TRBD1
clone size: few
J gene: TRBJ2-3
V gene: TRBV20-1
CDR3 protein: CSARVGQGAGTDTQYF
CDR3 DNA: TGCAGTGCTAGAGTTGGGCAGGGGGCAGGGACAGATACGCAGTATTTT

D gene: NA
clone size: NA
J gene: TRBJ2-1
V gene: TRBV19
CDR3 protein: CASSIPSRRSSYNEQFF
CDR3 DNA: TGTGCCAGTAGTATTCCTTCCCGCAGGAGCTCCTACAATGAGCAGTTCTTC

D gene: NA
clone size: NA
J gene: TRBJ2-1
V gene: TRBV5-1
CDR3 protein: CATAGSTPHNEQFF
CDR3 DNA: TGCGCCACCGCCGGGAGTACCCCTCACAATGAGCAGTTCTTC

D gene: NA
clone size: NA
J gene: TRBJ1-6
V gene: TRBV12-3/TRBV12-4
CDR3 protein: CASTPSGYNSPLHF
CDR3 DNA: TGTGCCAGCACCCCGTCTGGTTATAATTCACCCCTCCACTTT

D gene: TRBD1
clone size: NA
J gene: TRBJ1-6
V gene: TRBV27
CDR3 protein: CASRSTGRNSPLHF
CDR3 DNA: TGTGCCAGCAGATCGACAGGGAGGAATTCACCCCTCCACTTT

D gene: TRBD1
clone size: NA
J gene: TRBJ2-1
V gene: TRBV29-1
CDR3 protein: CSVAGGTGEQFF
CDR3 DNA: TGCAGCGTCGCGGGCGGGACAGGGGAGCAGTTCTTC

D gene: NA
clone size: NA
J gene: TRBJ1-6
V gene: TRBV4-2
CDR3 protein: CASRGGSRGANSPLHF
CDR3 DNA: TGTGCCAGCAGGGGGGGCTCCAGAGGGGCTAATTCACCCCTCCACTTT

D gene: NA
clone size: NA
J gene: TRBJ2-3
V gene: TRBV20-1
CDR3 protein: CSATRRGSTDTQYF
CDR3 DNA: TGCAGTGCTACCCGCCGGGGGAGCACAGATACGCAGTATTTT

D gene: NA
clone size: NA
J gene: TRBJ1-1
V gene: TRBV10-3
CDR3 protein: CAISETNTEAFF
CDR3 DNA: TGTGCCATCAGTGAGACGAACACTGAAGCTTTCTTT

D gene: TRBD1
clone size: NA
J gene: TRBJ1-1
V gene: TRBV4-2
CDR3 protein: CASSQVDRGGLEAFF
CDR3 DNA: TGTGCCAGCAGCCAAGTGGACAGGGGCGGGTTAGAAGCTTTCTTT